This is a list of T cell receptor beta chains from one sample in a study of CD8 T cells in Susac syndrome. MiXCR, run by TCRdb on the immunoSEQ multiplex PCR reads, gives a single entry per CDR3 protein. The sample has 180,000 or so distinct CDR3 sequences, approximately 94% seen once. Sample: CD4+ T cells from PBMCs. The source of these receptors is a human donor with multiple sclerosis. CDR3s include the opening cysteine and the closing phenylalanine or tryptophan.

cdr3_length j_call v_call cdr3_aa
15 TRBJ2-7 TRBV28 CASSLPGTFAYEQYF
16 TRBJ2-5 TRBV4-3 CASSQDSRGGSETQYF
16 TRBJ1-5 TRBV15 CATSKPPGVSNQPQHF
14 TRBJ1-2 TRBV24-1 CATSDLGSSHGYTF
13 TRBJ1-2 TRBV20-1 CSAREYQARGYTF
12 TRBJ1-2 TRBV28 CASSPGWEGYTF
17 TRBJ2-3 TRBV30 CAWSIRTSGGRTDTQYF
15 TRBJ2-3 TRBV9 CASSASGTSTDTQYF
12 TRBJ1-2 TRBV2 CASSGGDYGYTF
12 TRBJ2-7 TRBV7-3 CASSLGHGEQYF
15 TRBJ2-2 TRBV7-3 CASSPDARNTGELFF
13 TRBJ2-7 TRBV11-3 CASSLDRNYEQYF
13 TRBJ2-5 TRBV7-9 CASSWDLKETQYF
12 TRBJ2-7 TRBV3-1 CASEGDVDEQYF
15 TRBJ1-2 TRBV6-5 CASSYGGLTNYGYTF
15 TRBJ2-5 TRBV15 CATSRVSGEGETQYF
15 TRBJ1-4 TRBV30 CAWSVRLRANEKLFF
15 TRBJ1-1 TRBV7-2 CASSLGGQGRAEAFF
14 TRBJ1-5 TRBV6-1 CASRQTGNNQPQHF
15 TRBJ1-5 TRBV28 CASSFDTGSNQPQHF
14 TRBJ1-1 TRBV20-1 CSALGQGQNTEAFF
15 TRBJ2-3 TRBV30 CAWSDLAGYVHTQYF
15 TRBJ2-5 TRBV6-6 CASSYGGVYQETQYF
13 TRBJ1-1 TRBV29-1 CSLRTGMNTEAFF
16 TRBJ2-1 TRBV5-1 CASSLDWDRRYNEQFF
18 TRBJ2-2 TRBV9 CASSPIQTGATNTGELFF
18 TRBJ2-2 TRBV20-1 CSAGPTSGGQRGGGELFF
20 TRBJ2-1 TRBV6-2/TRBV6-3 CASSYSERGGLRVIHNEQFF
13 TRBJ2-2 TRBV30 CAWRGVGTGELFF
16 TRBJ2-3 TRBV2 CASTRYAGEGADTQYF
14 TRBJ2-2 TRBV6-6 CASSYLVNTGELFF
16 TRBJ1-3 TRBV30 CAWNAAGAFGGNTIYF
15 TRBJ1-6 TRBV9 CASSAMDRDISPLHF
15 TRBJ2-6 TRBV15 CATSPRAAGANVLTF
13 TRBJ2-3 TRBV7-9 CASRSGGGDTQYF
14 TRBJ2-7 TRBV7-9 CASSLMSGSDEQYF
12 TRBJ1-5 TRBV20-1 CSAGGGSQPQHF
19 TRBJ2-1 TRBV3-1 CASSQDRGLAGVSYNEQFF